One and the same sample provided the 9 T cell receptor beta chains below, sequenced in a study of blood T cell repertoires in COVID-19. TCRdb's table, derived via immunoSEQ multiplex PCR, lists solely in-frame clones and lacks some. Of about 220,000 clones listed, about 86% are singletons. Material: peripheral blood. Source of these receptors: a woman aged 55-70 years with acute or convalescent COVID-19.

The sample holds a few counts of this clone. This rearrangement joins TRBV6-1 to TRBJ1-5; 9 nucleotides agree with TRBD1. Germline loops: CDR1 MNHNS, CDR2 SASEGT. V lost 2 bases to trimming and J lost 1 base; unmatched junction nucleotides: 9. The CDR3 totals 18 residues. CDR3 residues: CASSEIHRGRGSNQPQHF. For the CDR3, the DNA is TGTGCCAGCAGTGAAATTCACAGGGGGCGCGGCAGCAATCAGCCCCAGCATTTT.

The rearrangement uses TRBV28 and TRBJ1-2; D may be TRBD1 (5 bases). Germline V gene data show CDR1 as MDHEN and CDR2 as SYDVKM. V was pared by 6 bases and J by 5 bases, with 25 bases between. The CDR3 contains 17 residues. The CDR3 spells CASSPTVLTNTRYGYTF. CDR3 in DNA: TGTGCCAGCAGCCCGACAGTTCTAACGAACACGCGATATGGCTACACCTTC.

The rearrangement uses TRBV6-2 or TRBV6-3 and TRBJ1-5, with D possibly TRBD1 on 6 matching bases. This CDR3 has 14 amino acids. Trimming stripped 0 bases from V and 7 bases from J, with 10 bases between. Germline loops: CDR1 MNHEY, CDR2 SVGEGT. CDR3 loop: CASSYSSGGQPQHF. DNA of the CDR3: TGTGCCAGCAGTTACTCGAGCGGGGGCCAGCCCCAGCATTTT.

The V and J genes are TRBV6-5 and TRBJ1-2; 12 bases line up with TRBD1. J gave up 6 bases and V 1 base, and 3 bases lay outside the gene matches. CDR1 and CDR2 (germline): MNHEY, SVGAGI. CDR3 length: 15 amino acids. DNA for the CDR3: TGTGCCAGCAGTTACTTTGGGACAGGGGGCCATGGCTACACCTTC. Amino acids: CASSYFGTGGHGYTF.

The rearrangement uses TRBV15 and TRBJ2-1; D unresolved. V was clipped by 6 bases and J by 10 bases, with 16 bases between them. This CDR3 contains 13 residues. The germline V gene has CDR1 LNHNV and CDR2 YYDKDF (reference sequence). This CDR3 is CATSLVGFKEQFF. Written as DNA, the CDR3 is TGTGCCACCAGTTTGGTGGGCTTCAAGGAGCAGTTCTTC. The full variable domain, its missing parts supplied by reference TRBV15 and TRBJ2-1, is DAMVIQNPRYQVTQFGKPVTLSCSQTLNHNVMYWYQQKSSQAPKLLFHYYDKDFNNEADTPDNFQSRRPNTSFCFLDIRSPGLGDTAMYLCATSLVGFKEQFFGPGTRLTVL.

The chain carries TRBV27 and TRBJ2-5; 7 bases match TRBD1. CDR1 and CDR2 (germline): MNHEY, SMNVEV (reference sequence). V was clipped by 5 bases and J by 2 bases; unmatched bases: 5. The CDR3 spans 14 residues. Here the CDR3 reads CASSSWDRQETQYF. The CDR3 nucleotides are TGTGCCAGCAGTAGCTGGGACAGACAAGAGACCCAGTACTTC.

A remark on this clone: Other DNA sequences from this sample encode an identical CDR3 as well. The chain carries TRBV9 and TRBJ2-3, with 8 bases matching TRBD2. The V segment lost 0 bases and the J segment 2 bases; nucleotides outside the gene matches: 2. Germline V lookup: CDR1 SGDLS, CDR2 YYNGEE. The CDR3 runs to 15 residues. The CDR3 is CASSVGGGPTDTQYF. CDR3 nucleotide sequence: TGTGCCAGCAGCGTAGGCGGGGGGCCCACAGATACGCAGTATTTT.

A single count supports this clone. The chain couples TRBV9 to TRBJ1-4, with D maybe TRBD1 (5 bases). The ends were cut back, 0 bases at V and 8 bases at J, with 14 bases in the middle. The CDR3 spans 15 residues. In germline, CDR1 is SGDLS, CDR2 YYNGEE. The CDR3 loop is CASSVGSGQGEKLFF. For the CDR3, the DNA is TGTGCCAGCAGCGTAGGATCAGGGCAAGGGGAAAAACTGTTTTTT.

The chain is built from TRBV4-2 and TRBJ2-1; 8 nucleotides line up with TRBD2. V was clipped by 4 bases and J by 4 bases; unmatched bases: 6. Germline loops: CDR1 LGHNA, CDR2 YNFKEQ. The CDR3 extends over 15 amino acids. The CDR3 region has the DNA TGTGCCAGCAGCCCTTTGAGCGGGGGTTACAATGAGCAGTTCTTC. Protein sequence: CASSPLSGGYNEQFF.